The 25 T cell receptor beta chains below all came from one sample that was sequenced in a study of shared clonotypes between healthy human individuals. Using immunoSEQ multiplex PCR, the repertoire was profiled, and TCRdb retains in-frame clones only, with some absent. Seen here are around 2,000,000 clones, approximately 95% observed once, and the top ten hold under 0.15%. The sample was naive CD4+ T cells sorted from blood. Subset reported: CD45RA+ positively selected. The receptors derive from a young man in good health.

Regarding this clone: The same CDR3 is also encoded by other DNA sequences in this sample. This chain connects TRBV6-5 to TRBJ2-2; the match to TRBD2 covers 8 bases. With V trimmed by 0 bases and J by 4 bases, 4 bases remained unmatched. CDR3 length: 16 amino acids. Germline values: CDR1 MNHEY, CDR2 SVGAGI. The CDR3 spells CASSYSSRGGTGELFF. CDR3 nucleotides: TGTGCCAGCAGTTACTCGAGCCGGGGGGGCACCGGGGAGCTGTTTTTT.

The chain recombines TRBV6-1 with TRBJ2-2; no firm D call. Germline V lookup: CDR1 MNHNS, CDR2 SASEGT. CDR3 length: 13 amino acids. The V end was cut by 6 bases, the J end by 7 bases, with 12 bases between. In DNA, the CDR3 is TGTGCCAGCAGGGTCACATCGGTCGGGGAGCTGTTTTTT. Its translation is CASRVTSVGELFF.

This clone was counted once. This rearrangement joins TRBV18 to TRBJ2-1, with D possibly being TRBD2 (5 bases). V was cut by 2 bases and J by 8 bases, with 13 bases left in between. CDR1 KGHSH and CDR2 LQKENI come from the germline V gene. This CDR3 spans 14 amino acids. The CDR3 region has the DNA TGTGCCAGCTCACCAAAGTCCCCCGGGGATGAGCAGTTCTTC. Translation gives CASSPKSPGDEQFF. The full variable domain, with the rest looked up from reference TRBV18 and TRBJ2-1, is NAGVMQNPRHLVRRRGQEARLRCSPMKGHSHVYWYRQLPEEGLKFMVYLQKENIIDESGMPKERFSAEFPKEGPSILRIQQVVRGDSAAYFCASSPKSPGDEQFFGPGTRLTVL.

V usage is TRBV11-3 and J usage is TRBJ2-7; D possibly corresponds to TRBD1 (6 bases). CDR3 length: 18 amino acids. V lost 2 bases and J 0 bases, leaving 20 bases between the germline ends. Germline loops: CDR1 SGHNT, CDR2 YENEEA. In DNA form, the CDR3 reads TGTGCCAGCAGCTTATACCCGCCGACAGGCCTCACCTCCTACGAGCAGTACTTC. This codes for CASSLYPPTGLTSYEQYF. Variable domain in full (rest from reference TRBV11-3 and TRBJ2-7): EAGVVQSPRYKIIEKKQPVAFWCNPISGHNTLYWYLQNLGQGPELLIRYENEEAVDDSQLPKDRFSAERLKGVDSTLKIQPAELGDSAVYLCASSLYPPTGLTSYEQYFGPGTRLTVT.

The CDR3 reads CASGEGNEKLFF. DNA of the CDR3: TGTGCCAGTGGGGAGGGGAATGAAAAACTGTTTTTT. The V and J genes are TRBV6-5 and TRBJ1-4, with a weak D call TRBD1 (5 bases). There are 12 residues in the CDR3. Germline assignment: CDR1 MNHEY and CDR2 SVGAGI. The ends were cut back, 9 bases at V and 5 bases at J, with 10 bases in the middle.

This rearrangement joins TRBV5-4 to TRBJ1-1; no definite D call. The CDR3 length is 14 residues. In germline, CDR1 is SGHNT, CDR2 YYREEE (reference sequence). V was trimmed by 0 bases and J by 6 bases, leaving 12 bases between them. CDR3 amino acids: CASSLAETVSEAFF. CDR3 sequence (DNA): TGTGCCAGCAGCTTGGCCGAAACAGTCTCTGAAGCTTTCTTT.

The CDR3 loop reads CAQGRGPPTGKLFF. The CDR3, as DNA: TGTGCCCAGGGGCGTGGGCCCCCGACAGGGAAACTGTTTTTT. The rearrangement joins TRBV30 to TRBJ1-4; 7 bases map to TRBD1. This CDR3 has 14 residues. Germline V gene sequence: CDR1 GTSNPN, CDR2 SVGIG (reference sequence). V trimming: 8 bases; J trimming: 11 bases; junction bases outside the gene matches: 17. Supplemented by reference TRBV30 and TRBJ1-4, the full variable domain reads SQTIHQWPATLVQPVGSPLSLECTVEGTSNPNLYWYRQAAGRGLQLLFYSVGIGQISSEVPQNLSASRPQDRQFILSSKKLLLSDSGFYLCAQGRGPPTGKLFFGSGTQLSVL.

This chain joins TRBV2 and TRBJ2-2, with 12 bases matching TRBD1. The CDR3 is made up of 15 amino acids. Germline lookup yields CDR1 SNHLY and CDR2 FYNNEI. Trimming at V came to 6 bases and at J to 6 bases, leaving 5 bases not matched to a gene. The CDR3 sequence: CASRGTGGAAGELFF. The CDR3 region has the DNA TGTGCCAGCAGAGGGACAGGGGGCGCTGCCGGGGAGCTGTTTTTT.

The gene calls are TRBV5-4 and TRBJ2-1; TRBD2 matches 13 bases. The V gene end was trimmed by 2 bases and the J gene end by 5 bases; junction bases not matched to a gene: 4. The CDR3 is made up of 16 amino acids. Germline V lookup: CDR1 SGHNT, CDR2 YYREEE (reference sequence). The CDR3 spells CASSFRTSGSNNEQFF. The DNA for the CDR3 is TGTGCCAGCAGCTTTAGGACTAGCGGGAGTAACAATGAGCAGTTCTTC.

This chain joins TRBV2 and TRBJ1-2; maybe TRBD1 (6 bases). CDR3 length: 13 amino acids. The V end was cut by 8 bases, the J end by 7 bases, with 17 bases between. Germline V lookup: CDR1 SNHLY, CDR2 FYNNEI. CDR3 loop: CASSLTDRIGYTF. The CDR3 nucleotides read TGTGCCAGCTCCCTTACAGACAGGATTGGCTACACCTTC.

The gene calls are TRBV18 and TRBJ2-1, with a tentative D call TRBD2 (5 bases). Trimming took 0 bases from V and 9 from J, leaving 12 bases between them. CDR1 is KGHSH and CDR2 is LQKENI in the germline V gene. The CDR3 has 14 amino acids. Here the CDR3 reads CASSPPSGWGEQFF. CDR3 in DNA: TGTGCCAGCTCACCACCGTCGGGATGGGGTGAGCAGTTCTTC.

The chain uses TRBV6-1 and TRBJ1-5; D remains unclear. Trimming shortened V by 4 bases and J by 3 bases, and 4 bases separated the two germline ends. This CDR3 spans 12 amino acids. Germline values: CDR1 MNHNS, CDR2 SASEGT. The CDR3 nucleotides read TGTGCCAGCAGTGGGTACAATCAGCCCCAGCATTTT. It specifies CASSGYNQPQHF.

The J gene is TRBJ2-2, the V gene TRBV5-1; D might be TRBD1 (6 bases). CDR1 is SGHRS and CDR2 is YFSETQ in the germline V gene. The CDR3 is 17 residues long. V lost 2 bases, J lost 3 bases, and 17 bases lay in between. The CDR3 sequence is CASSFSPAGADTGELFF. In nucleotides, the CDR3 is TGCGCCAGCAGCTTCTCCCCGGCAGGGGCTGACACCGGGGAGCTGTTTTTT.

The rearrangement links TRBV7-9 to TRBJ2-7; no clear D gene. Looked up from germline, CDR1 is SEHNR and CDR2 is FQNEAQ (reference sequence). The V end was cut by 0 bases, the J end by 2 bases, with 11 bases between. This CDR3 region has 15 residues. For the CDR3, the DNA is TGTGCCAGCAGCTTAGCAGGGAATGGGGCCTACGAGCAGTACTTC. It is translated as CASSLAGNGAYEQYF.

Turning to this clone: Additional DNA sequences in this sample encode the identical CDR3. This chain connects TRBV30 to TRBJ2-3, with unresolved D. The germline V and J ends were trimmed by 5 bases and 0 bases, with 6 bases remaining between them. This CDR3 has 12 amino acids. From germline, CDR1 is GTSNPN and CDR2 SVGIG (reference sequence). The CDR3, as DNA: TGTGCCTGGGCCGGGAGCACAGATACGCAGTATTTT. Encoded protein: CAWAGSTDTQYF.

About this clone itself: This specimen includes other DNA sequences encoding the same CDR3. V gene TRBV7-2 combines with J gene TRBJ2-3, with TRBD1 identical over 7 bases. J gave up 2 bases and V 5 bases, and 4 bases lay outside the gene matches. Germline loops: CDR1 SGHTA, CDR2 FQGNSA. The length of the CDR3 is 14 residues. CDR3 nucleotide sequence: TGTGCCAGCAGCCTGGGACAGAACACAGATACGCAGTATTTT. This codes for CASSLGQNTDTQYF.

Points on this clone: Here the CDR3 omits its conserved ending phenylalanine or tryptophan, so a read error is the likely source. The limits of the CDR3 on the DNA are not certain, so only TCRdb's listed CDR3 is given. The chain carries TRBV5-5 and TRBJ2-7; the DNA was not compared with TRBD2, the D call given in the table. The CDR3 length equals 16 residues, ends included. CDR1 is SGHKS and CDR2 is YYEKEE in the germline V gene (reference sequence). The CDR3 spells CASTQSSGTSGSLVYY.

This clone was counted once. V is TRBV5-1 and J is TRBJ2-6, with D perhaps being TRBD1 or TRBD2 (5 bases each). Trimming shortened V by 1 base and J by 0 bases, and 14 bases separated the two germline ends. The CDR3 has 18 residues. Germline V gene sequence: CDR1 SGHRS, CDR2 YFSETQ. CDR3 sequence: CASSLSRDGRSGANVLTF. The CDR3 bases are TGCGCCAGCAGCTTGAGCAGGGACGGACGCTCTGGGGCCAACGTCCTGACTTTC.

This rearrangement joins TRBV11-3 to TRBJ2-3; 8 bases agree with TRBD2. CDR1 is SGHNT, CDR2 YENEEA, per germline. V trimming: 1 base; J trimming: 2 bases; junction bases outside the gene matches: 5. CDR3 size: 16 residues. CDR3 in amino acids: CASSLGTSGYTDTQYF. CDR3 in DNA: TGTGCCAGCAGCTTAGGTACTAGCGGTTACACAGATACGCAGTATTTT. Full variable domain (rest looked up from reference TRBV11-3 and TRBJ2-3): EAGVVQSPRYKIIEKKQPVAFWCNPISGHNTLYWYLQNLGQGPELLIRYENEEAVDDSQLPKDRFSAERLKGVDSTLKIQPAELGDSAVYLCASSLGTSGYTDTQYFGPGTRLTVL.

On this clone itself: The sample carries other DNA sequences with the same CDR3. The CDR3 region has the DNA TGTGCCAGCAGCTCGCGACAGGGGGGGAACACTGAAGCTTTCTTT. Protein product: CASSSRQGGNTEAFF. This sequence joins TRBV7-9 and TRBJ1-1; the match to TRBD1 covers 9 bases. V trimming: 4 bases; J trimming: 1 base; junction bases outside the gene matches: 4. The germline gives CDR1 SEHNR, CDR2 FQNEAQ (reference sequence). The CDR3 contains 15 residues.

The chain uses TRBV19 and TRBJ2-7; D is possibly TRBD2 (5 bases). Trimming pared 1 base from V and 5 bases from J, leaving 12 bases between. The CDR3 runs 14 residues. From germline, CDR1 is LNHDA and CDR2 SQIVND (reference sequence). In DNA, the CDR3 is TGTGCCAGTAGTATAGTCGGGGAGAAGAACGAGCAGTACTTC. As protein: CASSIVGEKNEQYF.

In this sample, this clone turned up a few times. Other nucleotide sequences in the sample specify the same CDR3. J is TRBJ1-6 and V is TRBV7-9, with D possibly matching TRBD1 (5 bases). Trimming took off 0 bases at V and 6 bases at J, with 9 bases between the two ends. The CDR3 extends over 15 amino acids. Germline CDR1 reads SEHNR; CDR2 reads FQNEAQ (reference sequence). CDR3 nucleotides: TGTGCCAGCAGCTTAGCGACCGGGGCTAATTCACCCCTCCACTTT. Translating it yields CASSLATGANSPLHF.

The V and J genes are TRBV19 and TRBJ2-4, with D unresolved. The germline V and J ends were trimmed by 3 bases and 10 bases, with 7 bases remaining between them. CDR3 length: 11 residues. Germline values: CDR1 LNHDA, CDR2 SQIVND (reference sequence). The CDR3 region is CASSISGIQYF. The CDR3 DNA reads TGTGCCAGTAGTATTTCTGGAATTCAGTACTTC.

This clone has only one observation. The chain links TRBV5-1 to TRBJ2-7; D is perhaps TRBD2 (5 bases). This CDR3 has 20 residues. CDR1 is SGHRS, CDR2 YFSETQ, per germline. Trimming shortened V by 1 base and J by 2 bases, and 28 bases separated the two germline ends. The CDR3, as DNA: TGCGCCAGCAGCTTGTTTTACCTAACATTCGGGGATACAACTCCCTACGAGCAGTACTTC. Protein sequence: CASSLFYLTFGDTTPYEQYF.

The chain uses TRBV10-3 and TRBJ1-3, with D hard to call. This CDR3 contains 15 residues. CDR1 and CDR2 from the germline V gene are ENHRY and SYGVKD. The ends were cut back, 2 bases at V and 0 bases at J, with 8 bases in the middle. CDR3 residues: CAISERVISGNTIYF. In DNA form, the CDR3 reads TGTGCCATCAGTGAGAGGGTGATCTCTGGAAACACCATATATTTT.